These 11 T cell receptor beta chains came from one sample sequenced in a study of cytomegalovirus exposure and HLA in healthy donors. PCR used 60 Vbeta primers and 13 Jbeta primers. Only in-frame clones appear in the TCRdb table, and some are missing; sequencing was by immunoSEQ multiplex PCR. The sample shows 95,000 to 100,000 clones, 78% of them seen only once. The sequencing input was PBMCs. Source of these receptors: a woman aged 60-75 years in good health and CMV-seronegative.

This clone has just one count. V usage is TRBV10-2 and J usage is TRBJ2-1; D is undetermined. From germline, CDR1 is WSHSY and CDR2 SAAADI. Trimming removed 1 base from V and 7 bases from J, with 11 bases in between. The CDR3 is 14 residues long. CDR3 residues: CASSEWSERNEQFF. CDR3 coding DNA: TGCGCCAGCAGTGAGTGGTCAGAAAGAAATGAGCAGTTCTTC.

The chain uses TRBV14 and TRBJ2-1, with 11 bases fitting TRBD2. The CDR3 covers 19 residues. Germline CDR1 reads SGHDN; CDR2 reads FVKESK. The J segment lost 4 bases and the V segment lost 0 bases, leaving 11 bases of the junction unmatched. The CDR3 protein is CASSQDFSLAGGLYNEQFF. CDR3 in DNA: TGTGCCAGCAGCCAAGATTTCTCGCTAGCGGGGGGTCTTTACAATGAGCAGTTCTTC.

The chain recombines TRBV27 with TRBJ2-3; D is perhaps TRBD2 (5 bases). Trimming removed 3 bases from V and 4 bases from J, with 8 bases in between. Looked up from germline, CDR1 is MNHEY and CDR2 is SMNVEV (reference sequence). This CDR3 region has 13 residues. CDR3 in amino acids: CASSFGEPDTQYF. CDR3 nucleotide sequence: TGTGCCAGCAGTTTTGGGGAGCCAGATACGCAGTATTTT.

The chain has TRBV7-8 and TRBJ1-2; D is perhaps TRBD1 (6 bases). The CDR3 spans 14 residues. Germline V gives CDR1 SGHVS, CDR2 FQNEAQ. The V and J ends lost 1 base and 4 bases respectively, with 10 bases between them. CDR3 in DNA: TGTGCCAGCAGCTTAGGGCAGGGGCTCTATGGCTACACCTTC. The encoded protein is CASSLGQGLYGYTF.

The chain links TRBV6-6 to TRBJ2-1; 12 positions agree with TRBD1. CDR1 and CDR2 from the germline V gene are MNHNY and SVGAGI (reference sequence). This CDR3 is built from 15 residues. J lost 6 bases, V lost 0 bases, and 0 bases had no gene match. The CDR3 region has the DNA TGTGCCAGCAGTTACTCGGGACAGGGGGCCAATGAGCAGTTCTTC. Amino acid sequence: CASSYSGQGANEQFF.

The CDR3 loop reads CASTLRVTEQFF. The DNA of the CDR3 is TGTGCCAGCACCCTACGGGTAACGGAGCAGTTCTTC. The gene calls are TRBV6-6 and TRBJ2-1; D not resolved. Germline V gene sequence: CDR1 MNHNY, CDR2 SVGAGI (reference sequence). The CDR3 contains 12 residues. V gave up 7 bases and J gave up 10 bases, with 14 bases separating them.

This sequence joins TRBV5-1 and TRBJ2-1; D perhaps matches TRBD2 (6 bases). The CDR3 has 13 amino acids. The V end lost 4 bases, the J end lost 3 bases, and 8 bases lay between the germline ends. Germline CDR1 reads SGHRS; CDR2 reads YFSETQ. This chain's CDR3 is CASSPDYYNEQFF. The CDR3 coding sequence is TGCGCCAGCAGCCCGGACTACTACAATGAGCAGTTCTTC.

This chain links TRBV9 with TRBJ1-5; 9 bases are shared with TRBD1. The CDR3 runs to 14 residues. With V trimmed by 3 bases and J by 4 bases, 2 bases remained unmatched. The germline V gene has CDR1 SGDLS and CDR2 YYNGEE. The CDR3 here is CASSDGQGNQPQHF. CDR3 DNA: TGTGCCAGCAGCGACGGACAGGGGAATCAGCCCCAGCATTTT.

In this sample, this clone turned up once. The CDR3: CATDITGQGWHQPQHF. In DNA form, the CDR3 reads TGTGCCACCGATATAACGGGACAGGGGTGGCATCAGCCCCAGCATTTT. V is TRBV28 and J is TRBJ1-5; 10 positions match TRBD1. The V segment lost 10 bases and the J segment 5 bases; nucleotides outside the gene matches: 14. Looked up from germline, CDR1 is MDHEN and CDR2 is SYDVKM. The CDR3 runs to 16 residues.

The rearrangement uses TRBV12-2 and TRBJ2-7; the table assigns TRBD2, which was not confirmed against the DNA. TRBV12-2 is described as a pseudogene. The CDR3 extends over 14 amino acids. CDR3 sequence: CAPSLKVEFYEQYF. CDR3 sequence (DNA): TGTGCTCCATCGCTTAAAGTAGAGTTCTACGAGCAGTACTTC.

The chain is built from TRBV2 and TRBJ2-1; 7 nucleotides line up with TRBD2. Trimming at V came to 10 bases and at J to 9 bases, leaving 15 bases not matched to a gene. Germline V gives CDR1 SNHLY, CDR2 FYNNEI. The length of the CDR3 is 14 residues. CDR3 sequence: CATRTAGVRVEQFF. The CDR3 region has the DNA TGTGCCACCCGAACTGCGGGAGTAAGGGTTGAGCAGTTCTTC.